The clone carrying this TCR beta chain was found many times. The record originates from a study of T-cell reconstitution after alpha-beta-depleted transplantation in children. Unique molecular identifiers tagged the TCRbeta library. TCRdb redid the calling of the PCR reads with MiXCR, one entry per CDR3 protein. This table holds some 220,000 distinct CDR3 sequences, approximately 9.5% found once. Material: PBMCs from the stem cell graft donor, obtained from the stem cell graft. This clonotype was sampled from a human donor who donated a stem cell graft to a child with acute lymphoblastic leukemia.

Written as DNA, the CDR3 is TGTGCCAGCAGCTTAGAGTCCCCGGGACAGGGTCGGAACTATGGCTACACCTTC. Protein product: CASSLESPGQGRNYGYTF. The V call is TRBV11-2, the J call TRBJ1-2, with 9 positions matching TRBD1. Germline CDR1 is SGHAT and CDR2 is FQNNGV. This CDR3 contains 18 residues. Trimming at V came to 0 bases and at J to 2 bases, leaving 10 bases not matched to a gene.